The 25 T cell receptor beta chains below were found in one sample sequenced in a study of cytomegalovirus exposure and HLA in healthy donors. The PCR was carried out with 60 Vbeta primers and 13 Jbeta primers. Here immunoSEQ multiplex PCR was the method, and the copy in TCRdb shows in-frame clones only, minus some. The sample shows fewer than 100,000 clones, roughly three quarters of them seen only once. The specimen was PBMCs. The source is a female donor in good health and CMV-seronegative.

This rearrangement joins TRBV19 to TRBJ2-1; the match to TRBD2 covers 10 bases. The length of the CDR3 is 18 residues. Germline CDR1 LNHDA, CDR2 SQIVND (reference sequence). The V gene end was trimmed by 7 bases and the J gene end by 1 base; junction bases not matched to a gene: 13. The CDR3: CASTPTSLLAGSYNEQFF. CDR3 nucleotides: TGTGCCAGTACCCCAACAAGCTTACTAGCGGGGTCCTACAATGAGCAGTTCTTC. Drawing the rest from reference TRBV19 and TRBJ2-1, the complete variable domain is DGGITQSPKYLFRKEGQNVTLSCEQNLNHDAMYWYRQDPGQGLRLIYYSQIVNDFQKGDIAEGYSVSREKKESFPLTVTSAQKNPTAFYLCASTPTSLLAGSYNEQFFGPGTRLTVL.

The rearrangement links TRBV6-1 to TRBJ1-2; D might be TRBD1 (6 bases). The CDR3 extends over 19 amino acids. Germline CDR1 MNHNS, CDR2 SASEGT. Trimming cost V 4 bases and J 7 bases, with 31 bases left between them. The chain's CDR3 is CASSGLGGGPPGPLVGYTF. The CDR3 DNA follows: TGTGCCAGCAGTGGCCTTGGGGGGGGGCCGCCCGGGCCCCTGGTTGGCTACACCTTC.

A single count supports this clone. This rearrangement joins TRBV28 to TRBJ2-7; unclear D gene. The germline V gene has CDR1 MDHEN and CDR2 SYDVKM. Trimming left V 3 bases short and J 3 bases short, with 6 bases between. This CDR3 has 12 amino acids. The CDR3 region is CASSFLFYEQYF. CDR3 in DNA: TGTGCCAGCAGTTTTTTATTCTACGAGCAGTACTTC.

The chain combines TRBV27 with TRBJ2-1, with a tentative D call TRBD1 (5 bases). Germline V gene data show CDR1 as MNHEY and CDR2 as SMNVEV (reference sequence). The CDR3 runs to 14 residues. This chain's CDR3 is CAVGRALQGNEQFF. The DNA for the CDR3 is TGTGCAGTCGGCAGGGCACTCCAGGGCAATGAGCAGTTCTTC.

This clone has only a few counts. The CDR3 nucleotides are TGTGCCAGCAGTACCCGACAGGGGGGGAACACTGAAGCTTTCTTT. This codes for CASSTRQGGNTEAFF. The gene calls are TRBV28 and TRBJ1-1; TRBD1 agrees at 9 bases. Germline V gene data show CDR1 as MDHEN and CDR2 as SYDVKM. This CDR3 spans 15 amino acids. J lost 1 base, V lost 5 bases, and 5 bases had no gene match.

The DNA of the CDR3 is TGCGCCAGCAGCCGAGTCTCAGGGGGCCTAAACACCGGGGAGCTGTTTTTT. Translated, it gives CASSRVSGGLNTGELFF. The V gene is TRBV4-3, the J gene TRBJ2-2; 8 bases map to TRBD1. This CDR3 has 17 residues. J lost 2 bases, V lost 4 bases, and 9 bases had no gene match. Germline CDR1 is LGHNA and CDR2 is YSLEER.

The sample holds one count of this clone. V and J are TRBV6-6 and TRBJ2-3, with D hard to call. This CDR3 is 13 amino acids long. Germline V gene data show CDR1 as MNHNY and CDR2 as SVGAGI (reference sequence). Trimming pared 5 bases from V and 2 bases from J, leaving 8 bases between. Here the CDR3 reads CASSPISTDTQYF. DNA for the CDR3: TGTGCCAGCAGTCCTATCTCCACAGATACGCAGTATTTT.

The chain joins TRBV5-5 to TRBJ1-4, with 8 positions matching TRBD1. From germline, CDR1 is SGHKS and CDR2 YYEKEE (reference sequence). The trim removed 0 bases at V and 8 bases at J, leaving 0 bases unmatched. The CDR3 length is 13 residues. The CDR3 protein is CASSLGTGEKLFF. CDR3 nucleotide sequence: TGTGCCAGCAGCTTGGGGACAGGGGAAAAACTGTTTTTT.

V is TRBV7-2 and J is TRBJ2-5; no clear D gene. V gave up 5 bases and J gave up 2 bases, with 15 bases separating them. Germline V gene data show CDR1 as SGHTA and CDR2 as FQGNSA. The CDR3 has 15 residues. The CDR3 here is CASSPSPLIQETQYF. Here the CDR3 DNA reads TGTGCCAGCAGCCCCTCCCCCCTAATACAAGAGACCCAGTACTTC.

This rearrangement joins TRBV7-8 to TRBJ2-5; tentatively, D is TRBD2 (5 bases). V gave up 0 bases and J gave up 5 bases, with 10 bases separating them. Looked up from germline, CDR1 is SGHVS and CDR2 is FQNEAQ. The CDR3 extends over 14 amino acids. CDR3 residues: CASSLALAGETQYF. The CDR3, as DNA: TGTGCCAGCAGCTTAGCGCTAGCTGGGGAGACCCAGTACTTC. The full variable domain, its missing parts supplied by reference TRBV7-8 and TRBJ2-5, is GAGVSQSPRYKVAKRGQDVALRCDPISGHVSLFWYQQALGQGPEFLTYFQNEAQLDKSGLPSDRFFAERPEGSVSTLKIQRTQQEDSAVYLCASSLALAGETQYFGPGTRLLVL.

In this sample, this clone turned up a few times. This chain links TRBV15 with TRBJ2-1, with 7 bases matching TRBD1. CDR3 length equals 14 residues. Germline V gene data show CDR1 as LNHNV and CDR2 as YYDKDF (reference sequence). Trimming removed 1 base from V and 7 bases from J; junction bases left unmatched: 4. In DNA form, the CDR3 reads TGTGCCACCAGCAGAGGGCCAGGGGGAAATGAGCAGTTCTTC. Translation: CATSRGPGGNEQFF.

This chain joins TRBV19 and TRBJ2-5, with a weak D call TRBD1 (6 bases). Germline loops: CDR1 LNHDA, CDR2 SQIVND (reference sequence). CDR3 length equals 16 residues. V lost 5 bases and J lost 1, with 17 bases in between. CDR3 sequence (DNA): TGTGCCAGTAGTGACGCCTCAGGGGTAGTCCAAGAGACCCAGTACTTC. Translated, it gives CASSDASGVVQETQYF.

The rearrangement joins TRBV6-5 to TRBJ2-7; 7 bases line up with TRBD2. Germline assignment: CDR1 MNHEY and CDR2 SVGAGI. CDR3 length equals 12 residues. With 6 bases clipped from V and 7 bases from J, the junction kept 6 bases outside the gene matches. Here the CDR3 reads CASRGLTKEQYF. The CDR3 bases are TGTGCCAGCAGGGGACTAACTAAAGAGCAGTACTTC.

Here the CDR3 DNA reads TGTGCCAGCAGCGTAGAAAGGACAGGGGGCATCACTGAAGCTTTCTTT. The encoded protein is CASSVERTGGITEAFF. The chain employs TRBV9 and TRBJ1-1; TRBD1 agrees at 11 bases. V shed 0 bases, J shed 4 bases, and the junction held 5 bases outside the gene matches. From germline, CDR1 is SGDLS and CDR2 YYNGEE. The CDR3 has 16 amino acids.

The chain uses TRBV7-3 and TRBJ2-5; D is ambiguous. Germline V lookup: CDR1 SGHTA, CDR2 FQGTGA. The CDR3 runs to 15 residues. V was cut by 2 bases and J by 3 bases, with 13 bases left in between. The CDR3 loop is CASSLLGGNEETQYF. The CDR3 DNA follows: TGTGCCAGCAGCTTACTAGGTGGAAATGAAGAGACCCAGTACTTC.

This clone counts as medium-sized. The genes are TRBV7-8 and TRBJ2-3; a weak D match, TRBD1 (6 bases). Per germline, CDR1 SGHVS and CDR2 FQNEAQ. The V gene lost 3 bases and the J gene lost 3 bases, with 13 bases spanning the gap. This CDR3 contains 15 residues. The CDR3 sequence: CASSFVRGRTDTQYF. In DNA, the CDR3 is TGTGCCAGCAGCTTCGTCAGGGGAAGAACAGATACGCAGTATTTT.

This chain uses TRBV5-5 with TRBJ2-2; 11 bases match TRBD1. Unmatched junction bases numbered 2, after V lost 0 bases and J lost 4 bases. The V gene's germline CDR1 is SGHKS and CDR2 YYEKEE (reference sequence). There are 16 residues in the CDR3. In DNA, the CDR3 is TGTGCCAGCAGCTTGGTGGGGACAGGGGGCACCGGGGAGCTGTTTTTT. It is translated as CASSLVGTGGTGELFF.

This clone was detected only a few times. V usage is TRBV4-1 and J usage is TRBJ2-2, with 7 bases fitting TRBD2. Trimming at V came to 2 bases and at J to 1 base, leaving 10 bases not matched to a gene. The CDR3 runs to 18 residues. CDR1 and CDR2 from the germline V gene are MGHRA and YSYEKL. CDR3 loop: CASSQQSRGVGNTGELFF. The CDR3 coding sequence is TGCGCCAGCAGCCAACAGAGTCGGGGGGTTGGGAACACCGGGGAGCTGTTTTTT.

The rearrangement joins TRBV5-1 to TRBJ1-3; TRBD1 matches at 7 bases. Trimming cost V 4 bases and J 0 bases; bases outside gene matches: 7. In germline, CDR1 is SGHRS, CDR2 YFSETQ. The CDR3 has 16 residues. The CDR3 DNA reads TGCGCCAGCAGCGGAGGACAGGCTAGCTCTGGAAACACCATATATTTT. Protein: CASSGGQASSGNTIYF.

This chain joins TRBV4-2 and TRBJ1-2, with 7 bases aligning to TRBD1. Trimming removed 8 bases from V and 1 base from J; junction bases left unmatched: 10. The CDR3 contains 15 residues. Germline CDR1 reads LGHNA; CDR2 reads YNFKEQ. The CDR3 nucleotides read TGTGCCAGCGCGGCCGGGACAGCTGTTAACTATGGCTACACCTTC. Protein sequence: CASAAGTAVNYGYTF.

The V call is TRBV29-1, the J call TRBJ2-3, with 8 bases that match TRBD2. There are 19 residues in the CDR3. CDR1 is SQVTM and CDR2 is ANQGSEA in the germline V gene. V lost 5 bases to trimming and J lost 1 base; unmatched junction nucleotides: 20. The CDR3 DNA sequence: TGCAGCGTTCCGAAGCGGGAGCCCAACATTATAAGGCGCACAGATACGCAGTATTTT. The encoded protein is CSVPKREPNIIRRTDTQYF.

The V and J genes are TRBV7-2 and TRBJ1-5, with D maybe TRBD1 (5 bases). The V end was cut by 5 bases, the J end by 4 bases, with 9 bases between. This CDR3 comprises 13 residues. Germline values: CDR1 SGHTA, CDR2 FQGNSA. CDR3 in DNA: TGTGCCAGCAGCCCGGCAGGGAATCAGCCCCAGCATTTT. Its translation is CASSPAGNQPQHF.

The CDR3 DNA is TGTGCCAGCAGCCAAGTTAACACCTTGAGGAATTCACCCCTCCACTTT. Translation gives CASSQVNTLRNSPLHF. V is TRBV4-2 and J is TRBJ1-6, with no clear D. The CDR3 is 16 residues long. Trimming pared 1 base from V and 7 bases from J, leaving 14 bases between. In germline, CDR1 is LGHNA, CDR2 YNFKEQ.

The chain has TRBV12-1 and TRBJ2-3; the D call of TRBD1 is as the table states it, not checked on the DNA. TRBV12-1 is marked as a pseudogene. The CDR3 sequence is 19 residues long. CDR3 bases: TGTGCCAGCAGCTCAACCCCTAAACTGACAGGGGAATGGAAAGATACGCAGTATTTT. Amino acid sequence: CASSSTPKLTGEWKDTQYF.

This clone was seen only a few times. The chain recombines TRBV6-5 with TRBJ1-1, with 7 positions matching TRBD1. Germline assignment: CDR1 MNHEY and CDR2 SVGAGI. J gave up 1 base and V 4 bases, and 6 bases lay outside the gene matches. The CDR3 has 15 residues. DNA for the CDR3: TGTGCCAGCAGTTTCAGGGGGATTGAGAACACTGAAGCTTTCTTT. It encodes CASSFRGIENTEAFF.